Shown below are 17 T cell receptor beta chains from a single sample sequenced in a study of blood T cell repertoires in COVID-19. Profiling relied on immunoSEQ multiplex PCR, and the TCRdb table lists in-frame clones only, not all of them. This table holds around 220,000 clones, 65% to 85% found once. The sample taken for sequencing was peripheral blood. These TCRs come from a woman aged 40 to 55 with active or convalescent COVID-19.

The genes are TRBV28 and TRBJ1-2; 8 nucleotides line up with TRBD1. CDR3 length: 15 amino acids. The germline V gene has CDR1 MDHEN and CDR2 SYDVKM. V trimming: 5 bases; J trimming: 8 bases; junction bases outside the gene matches: 13. CDR3 DNA: TGTGCCAGCAGTCCCCGGACAGGGACCTCGGGGGGCTACACCTTC. Residues: CASSPRTGTSGGYTF.

The V and J genes are TRBV19 and TRBJ1-5; 7 nucleotides match TRBD1. Germline lookup yields CDR1 LNHDA and CDR2 SQIVND (reference sequence). With 4 bases clipped from V and 6 bases from J, the junction kept 9 bases outside the gene matches. CDR3 length equals 15 residues. The CDR3 nucleotides read TGTGCCAGTAGTAGTCGGACAGGACTGGGTCAGCCCCAGCATTTT. It yields the protein CASSSRTGLGQPQHF.

The V call is TRBV6-5, the J call TRBJ1-2; possible D gene TRBD1, 5 bases. CDR3 length equals 15 residues. CDR1 is MNHEY and CDR2 is SVGAGI in the germline V gene. Trimming shortened V by 3 bases and J by 4 bases, and 15 bases separated the two germline ends. CDR3 in amino acids: CASSYQWQGPYGYTF. The CDR3, as DNA: TGTGCCAGCAGTTATCAGTGGCAGGGCCCCTATGGCTACACCTTC.

This clone was seen repeatedly, ten times or more. The gene calls are TRBV19 and TRBJ1-2, with D hard to call. The CDR3 has 15 residues. V dropped 6 bases and J dropped 0 bases, with 14 bases sitting between them. Germline CDR1 and CDR2: LNHDA and SQIVND (reference sequence). CDR3 in amino acids: CASRPLGPTNYGYTF. CDR3 nucleotides: TGTGCCAGTAGGCCACTAGGGCCCACTAACTATGGCTACACCTTC.

The chain is built from TRBV11-2 and TRBJ2-1, with 10 bases that match TRBD1. The CDR3 is 17 residues long. V shed 3 bases and J 5 bases; nucleotides not matched to a gene: 10. CDR1 is SGHAT and CDR2 is FQNNGV in the germline V gene. CDR3 region: CASSFTSRTGGNNEQFF. CDR3 in DNA: TGTGCCAGCAGCTTCACTTCACGGACAGGGGGGAACAATGAGCAGTTCTTC.

The chain combines TRBV23-1 with TRBJ1-3; TRBD1 might be the D (6 bases). TRBV23-1 is an ORF, with its function uncertain. This CDR3 region has 19 residues. V lost 6 bases and J lost 9, with 33 bases in between. CDR3 DNA: TGCGCCAGCAGGATAATCTATTCAGCCGGGACAAAATTGTCGGCCACCATATATTTT. It yields the protein CASRIIYSAGTKLSATIYF.

This chain uses TRBV28 with TRBJ2-7, with TRBD1 matching over 9 bases. Germline CDR1 reads MDHEN; CDR2 reads SYDVKM. The J segment lost 6 bases and the V segment lost 4 bases, leaving 4 bases of the junction unmatched. This CDR3 has 13 residues. CDR3 loop: CASSSGTGPEQYV. In nucleotides, the CDR3 is TGTGCCAGCAGTTCCGGGACAGGGCCCGAGCAGTACGTC.

J is TRBJ1-1 and V is TRBV2; D perhaps matches TRBD1 (6 bases). This CDR3 has 13 amino acids. V lost 8 bases, J lost 2 bases, and 12 bases lay in between. Looked up from germline, CDR1 is SNHLY and CDR2 is FYNNEI. The CDR3 region is CASPGGANTEAFF. The CDR3 bases are TGTGCCAGCCCTGGGGGGGCAAACACTGAAGCTTTCTTT.

V usage is TRBV5-1 and J usage is TRBJ1-2; 10 bases are a match to TRBD1. Germline lookup yields CDR1 SGHRS and CDR2 YFSETQ. Germline trimming cut 3 bases from V and 0 bases from J; bases unmatched to any gene: 11. The CDR3 totals 18 residues. The CDR3 DNA sequence: TGCGCCAGCAGCTCAATACCGGACAGGGGGAGGGCTAACTATGGCTACACCTTC. Translation gives CASSSIPDRGRANYGYTF.

CDR3 nucleotide sequence: TGCGCCAGCAGTGAGAGGGGGCAAGAGACCCAGTACTTC. This gives the protein CASSERGQETQYF. This chain joins TRBV10-1 and TRBJ2-5; D perhaps matches TRBD1 (6 bases). The germline gives CDR1 WNHNN, CDR2 SYGVQD (reference sequence). The CDR3 has 13 amino acids. Trimming took off 2 bases at V and 2 bases at J, with 6 bases between the two ends.

This chain joins TRBV7-8 and TRBJ1-3; no firm D call. Germline loops: CDR1 SGHVS, CDR2 FQNEAQ. The CDR3 consists of 14 residues. V was pared by 5 bases and J by 4 bases, with 12 bases between. The CDR3 nucleotides read TGTGCCAGCAGCCCGACGGGTGAGGGAAACACCATATATTTT. Amino acid sequence: CASSPTGEGNTIYF.

The rearrangement links TRBV11-2 to TRBJ1-5; TRBD1 might be the D (6 bases). This CDR3 region has 17 residues. Trimming took off 1 base at V and 3 bases at J, with 16 bases between the two ends. Germline assignment: CDR1 SGHAT and CDR2 FQNNGV. The CDR3 protein is CASSLGQGPGINQPQHF. CDR3 in DNA: TGTGCCAGCAGCTTAGGCCAGGGGCCCGGGATCAATCAGCCCCAGCATTTT.

The chain employs TRBV19 and TRBJ2-2; D is unresolved. CDR1 LNHDA and CDR2 SQIVND come from the germline V gene (reference sequence). V lost 8 bases, J lost 2 bases, and 15 bases lay in between. CDR3 size: 15 residues. DNA for the CDR3: TGTGCCAGTCGCACACCTGCAGGAAACACCGGGGAGCTGTTTTTT. Translating gives CASRTPAGNTGELFF.

The chain combines TRBV25-1 with TRBJ2-4; 8 positions agree with TRBD1. The CDR3 contains 13 residues. Germline CDR1 is MGHDK and CDR2 is SYGVNS. J gave up 4 bases and V 8 bases, and 4 bases lay outside the gene matches. The DNA for the CDR3 is TGTGCCAGCCAGCGGACAGGGAAAAACATTCAGTACTTC. As protein: CASQRTGKNIQYF.

This clone has a handful of counts. This rearrangement joins TRBV28 to TRBJ2-7; TRBD1 might be the D (6 bases). Deletions cut 7 bases from V and 2 bases from J, with 15 bases between. Germline CDR1 reads MDHEN; CDR2 reads SYDVKM. The CDR3 totals 14 residues. The CDR3 spells CASTDGTPPYEQYF. The CDR3 DNA sequence: TGTGCCAGCACGGACGGGACACCTCCCTACGAGCAGTACTTC.

The rearrangement links TRBV6-5 to TRBJ1-6; a possible D gene is TRBD1 (5 bases). Deletions cut 6 bases from V and 9 bases from J, with 12 bases between. The CDR3 has 13 amino acids. Germline values: CDR1 MNHEY, CDR2 SVGAGI. CDR3 residues: CASSQGIGSPLHF. The CDR3 DNA reads as TGTGCCAGCAGCCAGGGTATTGGTTCACCCCTCCACTTT.

The rearrangement links TRBV7-9 to TRBJ1-1, with TRBD1 matching 9 bases. Per the germline V gene, CDR1 is SEHNR and CDR2 is FQNEAQ (reference sequence). Trimming at V came to 4 bases and at J to 6 bases, leaving 15 bases not matched to a gene. The CDR3 is made up of 17 amino acids. CDR3 nucleotides: TGTGCCAGCAGCTCCACCCAACAGGGGGCAGTTGAGGCTGAAGCTTTCTTT. Translation: CASSSTQQGAVEAEAFF.